The 28 T cell receptor beta chains below come from one sample, sequenced in a study of response to subunit inactivated influenza vaccine. Using its own MiXCR run on the RT-PCR reads, TCRdb lists one record per CDR3 protein. The sample lists hundreds of thousands of distinct CDR3 sequences; 18% were seen once. The sample here was PBMCs from blood, taken roughly 5 days after vaccination. The receptors were sampled from a man aged 45-65 years who received an inactivated influenza vaccine.

The rearrangement links TRBV19 to TRBJ1-5; the D is unclear. The length of the CDR3 is 16 residues. V shed 1 base and J shed 0 bases, with 10 bases lying between them. Germline loops: CDR1 LNHDA, CDR2 SQIVND (reference sequence). The CDR3 nucleotides read TGTGCCAGTAGTATAGTACCAGGATATAGCAATCAGCCCCAGCATTTT. Protein product: CASSIVPGYSNQPQHF.

This clonotype was seen a handful of times. The rearrangement links TRBV12-3 or TRBV12-4 to TRBJ2-4; D is undetermined. This CDR3 is 13 amino acids long. V dropped 1 base and J dropped 6 bases, with 7 bases sitting between them. Written as DNA, the CDR3 is TGTGCCAGCAGTTTAGAGTCACTAAACATTCAGTACTTC. Residues: CASSLESLNIQYF.

This clonotype was seen a few times. This sequence joins TRBV20-1 and TRBJ2-7; 8 bases map to TRBD1. The trim removed 5 bases at V and 2 bases at J, leaving 8 bases unmatched. This CDR3 has 14 amino acids. Per the germline V gene, CDR1 is DFQATT and CDR2 is SNEGSKA (reference sequence). This chain's CDR3 is CSAPRTGNPYEQYF. CDR3 bases: TGCAGTGCTCCCCGGACAGGGAACCCCTACGAGCAGTACTTC.

The CDR3 sequence: CASRGGGITDTQYF. The CDR3 DNA follows: TGTGCCTCCAGGGGCGGGGGGATCACAGATACGCAGTATTTT. The V and J genes are TRBV6-1 and TRBJ2-3, with 8 bases matching TRBD2. The germline gives CDR1 MNHNS, CDR2 SASEGT. Losses at the gene ends were 11 bases for V and 2 bases for J; bases not matched to a gene: 9. This CDR3 comprises 14 residues.

The CDR3 sequence: CARGPRAVEAFF. CDR3 bases: TGTGCCAGAGGCCCCAGGGCGGTTGAAGCTTTCTTT. The genes are TRBV2 and TRBJ1-1, with D maybe TRBD1 (5 bases). Trimming cost V 9 bases and J 7 bases, with 15 bases left between them. The CDR3 length is 12 residues. CDR1 is SNHLY, CDR2 FYNNEI, per germline.

V and J are TRBV6-7 and TRBJ2-7, with D hard to call. TRBV6-7 qualifies as an ORF whose function is uncertain. This CDR3 is 14 amino acids long. V was clipped by 4 bases and J by 4 bases, with 14 bases between them. CDR3 residues: CASSSWSVYYEQYF. DNA of the CDR3: TGTGCCAGCAGTTCCTGGTCCGTCTATTACGAGCAGTACTTC.

About this clonotype: The conserved final phenylalanine or tryptophan is absent from the CDR3, which likely points to a read error. The J gene is TRBJ2-1, the V gene TRBV5-6; D remains ambiguous. V was clipped by 4 bases and J by 0 bases, with 11 bases between them. In germline, CDR1 is SGHDT, CDR2 YYEEEE. The CDR3 has 15 residues. The CDR3 loop reads CASSPDANSYNEQFY. CDR3 in DNA: TGTGCCAGCAGCCCGGACGCGAACTCCTACAATGAGCAGTTCTAC.

A few counts support this clonotype. V gene TRBV28 combines with J gene TRBJ1-1, with D perhaps TRBD1 (6 bases). The CDR3 totals 15 residues. Trimming cost V 5 bases and J 0 bases, with 13 bases left between them. Germline assignment: CDR1 MDHEN and CDR2 SYDVKM. The CDR3 DNA reads TGTGCCAGCAGTCCCCGGACAGCTTTGAACACTGAAGCTTTCTTT. Translated, it gives CASSPRTALNTEAFF.

In this sample, this clonotype turned up many times. The chain combines TRBV6-2 or TRBV6-3 with TRBJ1-1; a weak D match, TRBD1 (5 bases). In germline, CDR1 is MNHEY, CDR2 SVGEGT. Trimming took off 6 bases at V and 0 bases at J, with 11 bases between the two ends. CDR3 size: 14 residues. The DNA of the CDR3 is TGTGCCAGCAGGAACGACAGAATGAACACTGAAGCTTTCTTT. This codes for CASRNDRMNTEAFF.

The chain is built from TRBV20-1 and TRBJ2-2; 8 nucleotides agree with TRBD1. The germline gives CDR1 DFQATT, CDR2 SNEGSKA (reference sequence). This CDR3 is 17 amino acids long. V was pared by 4 bases and J by 2 bases, with 12 bases of the junction left unmatched. The CDR3 nucleotides are TGCAGTGCTAAGCAGAGGACAGGGTTTGGCAACACCGGGGAGCTGTTTTTT. Translating gives CSAKQRTGFGNTGELFF.

This clonotype was seen at least ten times. The chain employs TRBV5-6 and TRBJ2-1, with a possible D match to TRBD2 (6 bases). The V gene's germline CDR1 is SGHDT and CDR2 YYEEEE. The V gene lost 0 bases and the J gene lost 7 bases, with 17 bases spanning the gap. The CDR3 has 16 residues. The CDR3 DNA reads TGTGCCAGCAGCTTGGCCCGTAGGGCTAGCGCGAATGAGCAGTTCTTC. Its translation: CASSLARRASANEQFF.

This clonotype was seen a few times. The gene calls are TRBV9 and TRBJ1-1; D unresolved. Trimming shortened V by 1 base and J by 1 base, and 11 bases separated the two germline ends. Germline CDR1 SGDLS, CDR2 YYNGEE. CDR3 length: 15 residues. CDR3: CASSVSIGRNTEAFF. In DNA, the CDR3 is TGTGCCAGCAGCGTAAGTATAGGACGGAACACTGAAGCTTTCTTT. Using reference TRBV9 and TRBJ1-1 for the parts outside the CDR3, the full variable domain is DSGVTQTPKHLITATGQRVTLRCSPRSGDLSVYWYQQSLDQGLQFLIQYYNGEERAKGNILERFSAQQFPDLHSELNLSSLELGDSALYFCASSVSIGRNTEAFFGQGTRLTVV.

The chain carries TRBV12-3 or TRBV12-4 and TRBJ2-1, with D possibly being TRBD1 (5 bases). There are 14 residues in the CDR3. V dropped 6 bases and J dropped 0 bases, with 9 bases sitting between them. DNA of the CDR3: TGTGCCAGCAGGAAAGGGGTCTCCTACAATGAGCAGTTCTTC. This gives the protein CASRKGVSYNEQFF.

This clonotype has only a few counts. This chain uses TRBV7-2 with TRBJ2-3; 7 nucleotides align to TRBD2. V lost 8 bases, J lost 5 bases, and 7 bases stayed unmatched. CDR3 length equals 13 residues. The germline V gene has CDR1 SGHTA and CDR2 FQGNSA. The CDR3 spells CASGRRGEDTQYF. The CDR3 DNA reads TGTGCCAGCGGACGACGGGGGGAAGATACGCAGTATTTT.

Ten or more counts support this clonotype. The chain links TRBV6-5 to TRBJ1-3; D not certain. The CDR3 is 14 amino acids. V was trimmed by 0 bases and J by 4 bases, leaving 7 bases between them. CDR1 is MNHEY and CDR2 is SVGAGI in the germline V gene. The CDR3 region has the DNA TGTGCCAGCAGTTACTCGCGACTCGGAAACACCATATATTTT. This encodes CASSYSRLGNTIYF.

This clonotype was picked up a small number of times. V and J are TRBV29-1 and TRBJ2-2; the match to TRBD1 covers 8 bases. Germline loops: CDR1 SQVTM, CDR2 ANQGSEA. This CDR3 has 14 amino acids. V was clipped by 3 bases and J by 6 bases; unmatched bases: 6. CDR3 nucleotide sequence: TGCAGCGTTGACCCAGGGGGCGCATCCGGGGAGCTGTTTTTT. Translating it yields CSVDPGGASGELFF.

This clonotype was detected a few times. The genes are TRBV28 and TRBJ2-7; 9 bases align to TRBD1. V lost 4 bases, J lost 4 bases, and 11 bases stayed unmatched. Germline V lookup: CDR1 MDHEN, CDR2 SYDVKM. This CDR3 is 16 amino acids long. CDR3 DNA sequence: TGTGCCAGCAGTTGGTGGAAGGTTGACAGGGGGTACGAGCAGTACTTC. Translating gives CASSWWKVDRGYEQYF. The variable domain in full, completed from reference TRBV28 and TRBJ2-7, reads DVKVTQSSRYLVKRTGEKVFLECVQDMDHENMFWYRQDPGLGLRLIYFSYDVKMKEKGDIPEGYSVSREKKERFSLILESASTNQTSMYLCASSWWKVDRGYEQYFGPGTRLTVT.

V and J are TRBV7-8 and TRBJ2-7; D is unresolved. Germline CDR1 reads SGHVS; CDR2 reads FQNEAQ. The V and J ends lost 5 bases and 4 bases respectively, with 15 bases between them. The CDR3 runs 14 residues. In DNA, the CDR3 is TGTGCCAGCAGCCGAGGTCGTCAAGGGTACGAGCAGTACTTC. It encodes CASSRGRQGYEQYF.

This clonotype showed up just a few times. This sequence joins TRBV11-2 and TRBJ1-2; D remains unclear. V lost 0 bases and J 12 bases, leaving 14 bases between the germline ends. CDR3 length: 13 amino acids. Germline-derived CDR1 and CDR2 are SGHAT and FQNNGV. Written as DNA, the CDR3 is TGTGCCAGCAGCTTAGATCTCGGGGTTAAGAACACCTTC. This gives the protein CASSLDLGVKNTF.

There are many counts of this clonotype. V is TRBV5-6 and J is TRBJ1-4, with D possibly matching TRBD1 (6 bases). Per germline, CDR1 SGHDT and CDR2 YYEEEE. The CDR3 is 14 amino acids. V was trimmed by 0 bases and J by 8 bases, leaving 11 bases between them. The DNA for the CDR3 is TGTGCCAGCAGCTTGGCGGGACACCTCGAAAAACTGTTTTTT. Translation: CASSLAGHLEKLFF.

This clonotype has more than one count but fewer than ten. The chain couples TRBV10-3 to TRBJ1-1, with D hard to call. The CDR3 is 13 residues long. Germline loops: CDR1 ENHRY, CDR2 SYGVKD. Trimming cost V 0 bases and J 7 bases, with 9 bases left between them. The CDR3 is CAISESWGIEAFF. As DNA, the CDR3 is TGTGCCATCAGTGAGTCGTGGGGAATTGAAGCTTTCTTT.

A few counts support this clonotype. This sequence joins TRBV2 and TRBJ2-1; tentatively, D is TRBD2 (6 bases). Germline-derived CDR1 and CDR2 are SNHLY and FYNNEI. This CDR3 has 15 amino acids. With 0 bases removed from V and 8 bases from J, the gap between germline ends came to 14 bases. The CDR3 bases are TGTGCCAGCAGTGAAGCGCAACGGGGGTGGGATGAGCAGTTCTTC. Its translation is CASSEAQRGWDEQFF.

The chain carries TRBV10-3 and TRBJ2-5, with 10 bases aligning to TRBD2. Germline V gene lookup returns CDR1 ENHRY and CDR2 SYGVKD. The CDR3 spans 16 residues. Trimming removed 0 bases from V and 5 bases from J; junction bases left unmatched: 6. In nucleotides, the CDR3 is TGTGCCATCAGTGAGTCGTTAGCGGGAGGAGGGGAGACCCAGTACTTC. This encodes CAISESLAGGGETQYF.

This clonotype has only a few counts. The CDR3 loop reads CASRPGGISNQPQHF. DNA of the CDR3: TGTGCCAGCAGACCCGGAGGAATTAGCAATCAGCCCCAGCATTTT. V gene TRBV12-3 or TRBV12-4 combines with J gene TRBJ1-5; D not certain. V lost 6 bases to trimming and J lost 0 bases, with 12 bases between them. This CDR3 contains 15 residues.

The rearrangement uses TRBV6-1 and TRBJ2-5; D is perhaps TRBD2 (6 bases). The CDR3 is 15 residues long. In germline, CDR1 is MNHNS, CDR2 SASEGT. Trimming removed 6 bases from V and 0 bases from J, with 14 bases in between. The CDR3 is CASRVAAGYQETQYF. The CDR3 DNA sequence: TGTGCCAGCAGGGTAGCGGCTGGATACCAAGAGACCCAGTACTTC.

The chain joins TRBV3-1 to TRBJ2-1; 9 bases line up with TRBD1. This CDR3 is 15 amino acids long. The V segment lost 11 bases and the J segment 8 bases; nucleotides outside the gene matches: 16. Per the germline V gene, CDR1 is LGHDT and CDR2 is YNNKEL (reference sequence). The CDR3 coding sequence is TGTGCCTGCTGCCACCCCGGGACAGGGATAGATGAGCAGTTCTTC. Translated, it gives CACCHPGTGIDEQFF.

This clonotype appeared a few times. The gene calls are TRBV10-3 and TRBJ2-1; perhaps TRBD1 as D (6 bases). Trimming removed 2 bases from V and 4 bases from J, with 18 bases in between. Per the germline V gene, CDR1 is ENHRY and CDR2 is SYGVKD. The CDR3 runs to 17 residues. The CDR3 spells CAISEDSTGRGYNEQFF. CDR3 DNA: TGTGCCATCAGTGAGGACTCTACAGGGAGAGGGTACAATGAGCAGTTCTTC.

This rearrangement joins TRBV7-9 to TRBJ2-7; D is undetermined. V was trimmed by 6 bases and J by 1 base, leaving 10 bases between them. Per germline, CDR1 SEHNR and CDR2 FQNEAQ (reference sequence). The CDR3 sequence is 13 residues long. The CDR3 protein is CASSDTRSYEQYF. DNA for the CDR3: TGTGCCAGCAGTGACACTCGGTCCTACGAGCAGTACTTC.